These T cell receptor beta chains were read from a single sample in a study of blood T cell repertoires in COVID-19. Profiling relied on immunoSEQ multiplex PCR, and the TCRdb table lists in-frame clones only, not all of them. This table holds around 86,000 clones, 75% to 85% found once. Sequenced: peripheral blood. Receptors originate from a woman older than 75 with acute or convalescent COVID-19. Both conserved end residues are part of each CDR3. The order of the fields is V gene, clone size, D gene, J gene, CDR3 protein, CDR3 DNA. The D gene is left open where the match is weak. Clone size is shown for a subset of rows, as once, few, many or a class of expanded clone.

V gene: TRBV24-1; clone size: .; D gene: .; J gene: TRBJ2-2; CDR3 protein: CATSDPQQGTGELFF; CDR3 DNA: TGTGCCACCAGTGATCCGCAGCAGGGCACCGGGGAGCTGTTTTTT
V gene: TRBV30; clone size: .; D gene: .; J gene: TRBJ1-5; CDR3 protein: CAWSYGGDQPQHF; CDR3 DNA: TGTGCCTGGAGTTATGGGGGCGATCAGCCCCAGCATTTT
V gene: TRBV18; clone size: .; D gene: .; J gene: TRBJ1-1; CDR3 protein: CASSRLQENTEAFF; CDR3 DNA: TGTGCCAGCTCACGATTACAGGAAAACACTGAAGCTTTCTTT
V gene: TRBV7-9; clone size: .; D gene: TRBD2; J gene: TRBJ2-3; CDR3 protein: CASSLARRELTDTQYF; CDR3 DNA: TGTGCCAGCAGCTTAGCGCGGCGGGAGCTCACAGATACGCAGTATTTT
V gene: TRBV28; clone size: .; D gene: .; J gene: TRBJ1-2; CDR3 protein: CASSLLAGVHYGYTF; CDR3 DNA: TGTGCCAGCAGTTTATTGGCAGGGGTACACTATGGCTACACCTTC
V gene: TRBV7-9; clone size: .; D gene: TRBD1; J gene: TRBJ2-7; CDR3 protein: CASSPRTGSFYEQYF; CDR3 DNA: TGTGCCAGCAGCCCCCGGACAGGGTCATTCTACGAGCAGTACTTC
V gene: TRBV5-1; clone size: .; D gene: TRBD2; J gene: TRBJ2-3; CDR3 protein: CASSFIVSGTTDTQYF; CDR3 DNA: TGCGCCAGCAGCTTTATAGTTAGCGGGACAACAGATACGCAGTATTTT
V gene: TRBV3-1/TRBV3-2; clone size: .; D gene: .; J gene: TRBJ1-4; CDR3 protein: CASSPGGTNEKLFF; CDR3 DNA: TGTGCCAGCAGCCCCGGGGGTACTAATGAAAAACTGTTTTTT
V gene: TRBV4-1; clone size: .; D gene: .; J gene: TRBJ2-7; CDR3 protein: CASSQDRLAYEQYF; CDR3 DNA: TGCGCCAGCAGCCAAGATCGACTGGCGTACGAGCAGTACTTC
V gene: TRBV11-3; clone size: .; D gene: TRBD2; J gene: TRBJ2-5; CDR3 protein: CASSTAGTSGRAVRETQYF; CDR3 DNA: TGTGCCAGCAGCACCGCCGGGACTAGCGGGAGGGCCGTACGGGAGACCCAGTACTTC
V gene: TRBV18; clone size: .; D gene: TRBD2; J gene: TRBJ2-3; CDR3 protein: CASSPQRESTDTQYF; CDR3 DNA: TGTGCCAGCTCCCCCCAGCGGGAGAGCACAGATACGCAGTATTTT
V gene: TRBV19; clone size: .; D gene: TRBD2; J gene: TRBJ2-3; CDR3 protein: CASSGSGRANTQYF; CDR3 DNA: TGTGCCAGTAGTGGAAGCGGGAGGGCCAATACGCAGTATTTT
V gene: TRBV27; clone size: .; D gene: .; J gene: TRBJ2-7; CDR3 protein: CASSTRPGENYEQYF; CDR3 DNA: TGTGCCAGCAGTACTCGCCCGGGAGAGAACTACGAGCAGTACTTC
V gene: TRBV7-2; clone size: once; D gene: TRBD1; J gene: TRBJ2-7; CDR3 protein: CASSLILSGTGHYEQYF; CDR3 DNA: TGTGCCAGCAGCCTTATCCTCTCCGGGACAGGGCATTACGAGCAGTACTTC
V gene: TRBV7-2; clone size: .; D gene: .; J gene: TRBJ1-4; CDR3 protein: CASSFVAGPNEKLFF; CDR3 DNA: TGTGCCAGCAGCTTCGTAGCAGGGCCTAATGAAAAACTGTTTTTT
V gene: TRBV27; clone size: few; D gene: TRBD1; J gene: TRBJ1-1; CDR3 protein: CASSLPGTGRTEAFF; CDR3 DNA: TGTGCCAGCAGTTTACCTGGGACAGGCCGGACTGAAGCTTTCTTT
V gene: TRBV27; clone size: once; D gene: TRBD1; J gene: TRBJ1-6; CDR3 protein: CASSWDRANSPLHF; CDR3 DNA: TGTGCCAGCAGTTGGGACAGGGCTAATTCACCCCTCCACTTT
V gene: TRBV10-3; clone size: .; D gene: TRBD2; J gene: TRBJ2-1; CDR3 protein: CAISVEREGNEQFF; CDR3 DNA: TGTGCCATCAGTGTGGAGCGGGAGGGGAATGAGCAGTTCTTC
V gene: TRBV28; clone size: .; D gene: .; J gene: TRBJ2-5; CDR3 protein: CASSFAGAQTQYF; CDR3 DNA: TGTGCCAGCAGTTTTGCGGGGGCTCAGACCCAGTACTTC
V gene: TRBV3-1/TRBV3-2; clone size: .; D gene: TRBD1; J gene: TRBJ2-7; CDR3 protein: CASSYSHGTGVYEQYF; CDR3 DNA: TGTGCCAGCAGCTATTCGCATGGGACAGGGGTTTACGAGCAGTACTTC
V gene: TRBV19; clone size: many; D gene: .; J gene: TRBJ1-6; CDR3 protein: CASSPGTVPLHF; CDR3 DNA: TGTGCCAGTAGTCCGGGGACTGTGCCCCTCCACTTT
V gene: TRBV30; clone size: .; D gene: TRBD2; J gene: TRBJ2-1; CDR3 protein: CAWSTIAGGNYNEQFF; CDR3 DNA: TGTGCCTGGAGTACCATAGCGGGAGGGAACTACAATGAGCAGTTCTTC
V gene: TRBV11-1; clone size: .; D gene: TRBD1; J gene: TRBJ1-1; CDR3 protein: CASSLNLRGLGTEAFF; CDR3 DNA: TGTGCCAGCAGCTTAAATTTGAGGGGGCTGGGGACTGAAGCTTTCTTT
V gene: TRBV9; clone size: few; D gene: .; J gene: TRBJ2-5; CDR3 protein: CASSGRDQETQYF; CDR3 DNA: TGTGCCAGCAGCGGCAGGGACCAAGAGACCCAGTACTTC
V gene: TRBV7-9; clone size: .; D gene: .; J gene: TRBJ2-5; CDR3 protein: CASSRPQGQETQYF; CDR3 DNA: TGTGCCAGCAGCCGACCGCAGGGTCAAGAGACCCAGTACTTC
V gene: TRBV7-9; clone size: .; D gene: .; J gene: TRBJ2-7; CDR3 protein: CASSLNSPGEQYF; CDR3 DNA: TGTGCCAGCAGCTTAAACAGTCCCGGAGAGCAGTACTTC
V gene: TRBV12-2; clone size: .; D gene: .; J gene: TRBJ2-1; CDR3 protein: CASRLASQREDYNEQFF; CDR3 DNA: TGTGCAAGTCGCTTAGCGTCTCAGCGGGAGGACTACAATGAGCAGTTCTTC
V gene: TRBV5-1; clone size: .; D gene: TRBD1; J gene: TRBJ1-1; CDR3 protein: CASSSGTGNTEAFF; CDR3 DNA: TGCGCCAGCAGCTCTGGGACAGGAAACACTGAAGCTTTCTTT
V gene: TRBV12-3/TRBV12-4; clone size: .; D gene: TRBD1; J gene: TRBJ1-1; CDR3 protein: CASSPGTGVAFF; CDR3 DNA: TGTGCCAGCAGTCCGGGGACAGGGGTAGCTTTCTTT
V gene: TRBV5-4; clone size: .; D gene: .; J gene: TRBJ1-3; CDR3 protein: CASSSRSDSGNTIYF; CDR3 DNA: TGTGCCAGCAGCTCCCGAAGCGACTCTGGAAACACCATATATTTT
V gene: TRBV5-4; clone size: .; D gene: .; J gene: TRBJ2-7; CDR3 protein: CASSAMSSYEQYF; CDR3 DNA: TGTGCCAGCAGCGCGATGAGCTCCTACGAGCAGTACTTC
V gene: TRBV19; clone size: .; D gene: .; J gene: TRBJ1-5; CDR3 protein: CASSPRRGGLLSNQPQHF; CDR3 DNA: TGTGCCAGTAGTCCCCGACGGGGGGGGCTGTTAAGCAATCAGCCCCAGCATTTT